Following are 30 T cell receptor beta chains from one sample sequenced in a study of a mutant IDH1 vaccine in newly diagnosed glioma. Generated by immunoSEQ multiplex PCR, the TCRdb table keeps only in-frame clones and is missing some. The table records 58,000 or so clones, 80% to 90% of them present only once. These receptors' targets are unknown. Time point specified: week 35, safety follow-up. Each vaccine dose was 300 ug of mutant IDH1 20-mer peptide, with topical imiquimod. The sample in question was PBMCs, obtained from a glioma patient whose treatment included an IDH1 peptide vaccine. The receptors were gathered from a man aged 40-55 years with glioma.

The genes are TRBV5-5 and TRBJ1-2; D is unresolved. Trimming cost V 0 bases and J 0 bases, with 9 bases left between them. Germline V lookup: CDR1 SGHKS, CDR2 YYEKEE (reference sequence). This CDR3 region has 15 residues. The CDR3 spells CASSLAHLPNYGYTF. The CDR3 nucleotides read TGTGCCAGCAGCTTGGCGCACCTTCCTAACTATGGCTACACCTTC.

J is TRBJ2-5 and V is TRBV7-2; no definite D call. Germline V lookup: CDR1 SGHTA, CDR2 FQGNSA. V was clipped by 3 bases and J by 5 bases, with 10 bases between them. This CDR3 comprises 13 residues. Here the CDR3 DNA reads TGTGCCAGCAGCTTCACTCCGAGGGAGACCCAGTACTTC. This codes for CASSFTPRETQYF.

The CDR3 loop is CATQIKTSGRADTQYF. The CDR3 region has the DNA TGTGCCACGCAAATTAAGACTAGCGGGAGGGCAGATACGCAGTATTTT. The chain joins TRBV2 to TRBJ2-3, with 14 bases identical to TRBD2. V lost 10 bases, J lost 4 bases, and 10 bases stayed unmatched. The CDR3 length is 16 residues. Germline V lookup: CDR1 SNHLY, CDR2 FYNNEI.

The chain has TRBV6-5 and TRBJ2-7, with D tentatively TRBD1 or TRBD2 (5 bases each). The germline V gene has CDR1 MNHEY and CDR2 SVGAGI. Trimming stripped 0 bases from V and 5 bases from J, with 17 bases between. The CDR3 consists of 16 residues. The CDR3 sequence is CASSYSKGRPPHEQYF. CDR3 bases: TGTGCCAGCAGTTACTCGAAGGGACGTCCTCCCCACGAGCAGTACTTC.

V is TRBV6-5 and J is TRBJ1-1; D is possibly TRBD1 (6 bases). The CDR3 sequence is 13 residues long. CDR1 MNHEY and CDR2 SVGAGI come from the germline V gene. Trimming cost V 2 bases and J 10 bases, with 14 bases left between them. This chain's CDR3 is CASSYGGAHLAFF. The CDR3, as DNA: TGTGCCAGCAGTTACGGGGGGGCGCATTTAGCTTTCTTT.

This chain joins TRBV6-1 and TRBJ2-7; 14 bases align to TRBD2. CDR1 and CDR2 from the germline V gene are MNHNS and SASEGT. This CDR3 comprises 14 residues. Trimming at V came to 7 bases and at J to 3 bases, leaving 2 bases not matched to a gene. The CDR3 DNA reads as TGTGCCAGCAAAGGGACTAGCGGGAGCTACGAGCAGTACTTC. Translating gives CASKGTSGSYEQYF.

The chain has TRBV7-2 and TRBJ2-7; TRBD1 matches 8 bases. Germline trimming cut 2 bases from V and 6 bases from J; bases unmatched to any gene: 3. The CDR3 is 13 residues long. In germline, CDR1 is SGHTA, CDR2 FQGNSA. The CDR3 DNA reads TGTGCCAGCAGCTTAATGGGACAGGTCGAGCAGTACTTC. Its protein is CASSLMGQVEQYF.

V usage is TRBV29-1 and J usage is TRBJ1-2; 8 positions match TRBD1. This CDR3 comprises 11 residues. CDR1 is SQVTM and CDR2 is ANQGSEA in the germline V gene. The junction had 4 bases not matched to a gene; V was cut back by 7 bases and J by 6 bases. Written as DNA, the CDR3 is TGCAGCGGTAGGACAGGGAATGGCTACACCTTC. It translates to CSGRTGNGYTF. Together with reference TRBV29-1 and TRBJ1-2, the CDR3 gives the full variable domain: SAVISQKPSRDICQRGTSLTIQCQVDSQVTMMFWYRQQPGQSLTLIATANQGSEATYESGFVIDKFPISRPNLTFSTLTVSNMSPEDSSIYLCSGRTGNGYTFGSGTRLTVV.

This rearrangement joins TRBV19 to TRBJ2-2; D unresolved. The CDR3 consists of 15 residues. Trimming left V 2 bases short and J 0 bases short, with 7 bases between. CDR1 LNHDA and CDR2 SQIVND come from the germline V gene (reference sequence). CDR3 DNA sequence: TGTGCCAGTAGTATAACAGCAGCGAACACCGGGGAGCTGTTTTTT. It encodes CASSITAANTGELFF.

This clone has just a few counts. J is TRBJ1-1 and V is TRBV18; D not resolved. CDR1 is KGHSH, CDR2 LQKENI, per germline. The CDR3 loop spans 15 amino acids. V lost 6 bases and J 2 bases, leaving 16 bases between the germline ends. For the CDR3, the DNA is TGTGCCAGCTCGATGAATCGGCAGGTAAACACTGAAGCTTTCTTT. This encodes CASSMNRQVNTEAFF.

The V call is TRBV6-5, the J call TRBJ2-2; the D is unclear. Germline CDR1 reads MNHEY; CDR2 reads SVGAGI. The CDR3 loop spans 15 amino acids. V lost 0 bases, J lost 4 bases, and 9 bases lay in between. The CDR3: CASSYSQQSTGELFF. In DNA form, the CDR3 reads TGTGCCAGCAGTTACTCGCAACAGTCCACCGGGGAGCTGTTTTTT.

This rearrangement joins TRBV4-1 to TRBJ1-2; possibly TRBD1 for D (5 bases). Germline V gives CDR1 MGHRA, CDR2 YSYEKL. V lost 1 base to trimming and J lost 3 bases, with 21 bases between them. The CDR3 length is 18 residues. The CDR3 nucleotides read TGCGCCAGCAGCCAAGTTTCGAACCCGGGACGGAAATACTATGGCTACACCTTC. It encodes CASSQVSNPGRKYYGYTF.

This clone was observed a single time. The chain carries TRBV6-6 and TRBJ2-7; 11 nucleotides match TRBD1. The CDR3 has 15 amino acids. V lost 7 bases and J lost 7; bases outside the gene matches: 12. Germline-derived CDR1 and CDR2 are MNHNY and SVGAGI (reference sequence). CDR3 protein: CASTLLGQGASEQYF. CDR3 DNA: TGTGCCAGCACTCTCCTCGGACAGGGGGCGTCTGAGCAGTACTTC.

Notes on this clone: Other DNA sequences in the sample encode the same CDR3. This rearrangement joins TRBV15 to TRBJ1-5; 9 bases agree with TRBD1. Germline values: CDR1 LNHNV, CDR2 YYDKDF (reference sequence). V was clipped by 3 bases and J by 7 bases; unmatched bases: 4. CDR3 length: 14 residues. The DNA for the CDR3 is TGTGCCACCAGCAGGGACAGGGGCCCCCAGCCCCAGCATTTT. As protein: CATSRDRGPQPQHF.

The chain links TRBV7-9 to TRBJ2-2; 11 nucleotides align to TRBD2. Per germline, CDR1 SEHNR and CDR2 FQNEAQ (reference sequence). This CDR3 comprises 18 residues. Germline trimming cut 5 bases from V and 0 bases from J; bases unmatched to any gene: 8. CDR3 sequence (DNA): TGTGCCAGCAGCCGACCCGGGACTAGCGGTTCGAACACCGGGGAGCTGTTTTTT. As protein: CASSRPGTSGSNTGELFF.

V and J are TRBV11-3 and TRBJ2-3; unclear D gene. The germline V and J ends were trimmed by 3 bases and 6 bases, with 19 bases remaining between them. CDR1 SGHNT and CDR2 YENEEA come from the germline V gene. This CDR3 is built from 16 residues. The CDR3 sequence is CASSLGLGEVVDTQYF. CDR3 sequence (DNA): TGTGCCAGCAGCTTGGGATTAGGTGAAGTTGTGGATACGCAGTATTTT.

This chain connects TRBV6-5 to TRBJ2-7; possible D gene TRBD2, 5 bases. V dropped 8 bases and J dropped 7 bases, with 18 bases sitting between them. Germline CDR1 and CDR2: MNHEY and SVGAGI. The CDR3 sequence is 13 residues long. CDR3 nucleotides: TGTGCCAGCCGCAAACTCGACGAGCGGGAGCAGTACTTC. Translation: CASRKLDEREQYF.

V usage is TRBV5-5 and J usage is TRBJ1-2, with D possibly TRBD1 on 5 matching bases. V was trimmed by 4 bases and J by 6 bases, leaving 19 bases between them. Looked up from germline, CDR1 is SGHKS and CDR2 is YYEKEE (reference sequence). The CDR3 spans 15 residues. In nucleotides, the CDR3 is TGTGCCAGCAGCCCCTTAAATGCCGGGGCTAATGGCTACACCTTC. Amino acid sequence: CASSPLNAGANGYTF.

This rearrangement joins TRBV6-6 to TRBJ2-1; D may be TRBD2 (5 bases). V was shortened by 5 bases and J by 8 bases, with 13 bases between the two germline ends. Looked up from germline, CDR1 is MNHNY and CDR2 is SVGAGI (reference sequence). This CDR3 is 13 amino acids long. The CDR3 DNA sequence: TGTGCCAGCAGTATGCCCCCGGGGTATGAGCAGTTCTTC. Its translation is CASSMPPGYEQFF.

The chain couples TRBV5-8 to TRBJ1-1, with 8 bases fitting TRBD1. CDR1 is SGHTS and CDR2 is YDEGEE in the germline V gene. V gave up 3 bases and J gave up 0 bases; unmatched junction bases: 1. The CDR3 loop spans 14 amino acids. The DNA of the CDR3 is TGTGCCAGCAGCTCGGGACAGGTGAACACTGAAGCTTTCTTT. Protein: CASSSGQVNTEAFF. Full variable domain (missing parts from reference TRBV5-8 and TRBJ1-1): EAGVTQSPTHLIKTRGQQATLRCSPISGHTSVYWYQQALGLGLQFLLWYDEGEERNRGNFPPRFSGRQFPNYSSELNVNALELEDSALYLCASSSGQVNTEAFFGQGTRLTVV.

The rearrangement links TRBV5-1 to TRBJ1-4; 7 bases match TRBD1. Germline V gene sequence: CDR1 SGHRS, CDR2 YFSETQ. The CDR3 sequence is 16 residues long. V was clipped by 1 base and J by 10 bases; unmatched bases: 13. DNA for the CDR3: TGCGCCAGCAGCTTGCAGGGGGGGAACGCGCCGGGAAAACTGTTTTTT. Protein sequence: CASSLQGGNAPGKLFF.

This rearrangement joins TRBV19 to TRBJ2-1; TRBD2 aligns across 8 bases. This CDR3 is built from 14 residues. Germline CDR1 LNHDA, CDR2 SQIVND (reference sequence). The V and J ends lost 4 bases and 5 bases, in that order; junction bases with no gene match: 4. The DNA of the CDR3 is TGTGCCAGTAGTAGGGGACTAGTAAACAATGAGCAGTTCTTC. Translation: CASSRGLVNNEQFF.

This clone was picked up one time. CDR3 sequence reads: CASSVGGTGVYGYTF. The DNA for the CDR3 is TGTGCCAGCAGCGTAGGAGGGACAGGGGTCTATGGCTACACCTTC. This chain links TRBV9 with TRBJ1-2, with 10 bases matching TRBD1. Unmatched junction bases numbered 3, after V lost 0 bases and J lost 4 bases. This CDR3 is built from 15 residues. Germline-derived CDR1 and CDR2 are SGDLS and YYNGEE.

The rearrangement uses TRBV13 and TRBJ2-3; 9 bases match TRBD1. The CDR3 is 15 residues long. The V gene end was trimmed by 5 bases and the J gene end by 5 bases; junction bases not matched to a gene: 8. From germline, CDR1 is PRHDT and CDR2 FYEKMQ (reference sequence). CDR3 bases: TGTGCCAGCAGCCGAGGGACAGGGTCGAAAGATACGCAGTATTTT. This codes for CASSRGTGSKDTQYF.

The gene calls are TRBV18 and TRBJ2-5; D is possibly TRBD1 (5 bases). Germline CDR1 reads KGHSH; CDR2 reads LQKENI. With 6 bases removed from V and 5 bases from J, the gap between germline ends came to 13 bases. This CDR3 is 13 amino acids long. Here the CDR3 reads CASSPGFAETQYF. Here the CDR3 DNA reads TGTGCCAGCTCGCCAGGGTTCGCGGAGACCCAGTACTTC.

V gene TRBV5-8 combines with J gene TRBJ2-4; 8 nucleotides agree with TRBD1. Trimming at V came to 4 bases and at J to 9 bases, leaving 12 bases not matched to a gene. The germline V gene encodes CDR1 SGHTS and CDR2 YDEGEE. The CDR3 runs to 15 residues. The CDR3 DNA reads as TGTGCCAGCAGCCAGCCGGGACAGGCGCCGGTCATTCAGTACTTC. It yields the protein CASSQPGQAPVIQYF.

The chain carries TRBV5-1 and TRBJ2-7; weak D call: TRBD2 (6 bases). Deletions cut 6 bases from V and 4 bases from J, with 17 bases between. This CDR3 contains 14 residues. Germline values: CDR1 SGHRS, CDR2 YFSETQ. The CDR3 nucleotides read TGCGCCAGCATTTCCGGACCCGGGGGATACGAGCAGTACTTC. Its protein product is CASISGPGGYEQYF.

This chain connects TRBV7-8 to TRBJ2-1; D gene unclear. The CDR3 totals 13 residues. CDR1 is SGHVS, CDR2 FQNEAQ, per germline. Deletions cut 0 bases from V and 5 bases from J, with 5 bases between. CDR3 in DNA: TGTGCCAGCAGCTTAGCCGTGAACAATGAGCAGTTCTTC. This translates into CASSLAVNNEQFF.

The DNA of the CDR3 is TGTGCCAGCAGCCGGAGTTTGTGGGAGACCCAGTACTTC. Amino acids: CASSRSLWETQYF. The V and J genes are TRBV7-2 and TRBJ2-5; D is unclear. The CDR3 totals 13 residues. From germline, CDR1 is SGHTA and CDR2 FQGNSA. V was pared by 5 bases and J by 5 bases, with 12 bases between.

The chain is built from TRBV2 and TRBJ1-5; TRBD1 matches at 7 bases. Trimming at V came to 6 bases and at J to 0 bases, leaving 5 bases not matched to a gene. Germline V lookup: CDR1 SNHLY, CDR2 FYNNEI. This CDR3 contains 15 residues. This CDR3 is CASSGDSYSNQPQHF. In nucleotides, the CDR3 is TGTGCCAGCAGCGGGGACAGTTATAGCAATCAGCCCCAGCATTTT.